This T cell receptor beta chain was documented in a study of T cell responses to AZD1222 COVID-19 vaccine. Study-wide results and limits: Baseline testing showed seropositivity in only a handful of AZD1222 recipients.

In regard to this clone: Its antigen is unknown.

TCRdb keeps only in-frame clones here, not all; method: immunoSEQ multiplex PCR. This sample has around 260,000 clones, with 93% found just once. The clonotype was recovered from an adult in good health. Sample: peripheral blood, taken on day 0 of AZD1222 vaccination.

The CDR3, as DNA: TGCGCCAGCAGTGAGTCGGGAGGCGGAGAGACCCAGTACTTC. Protein product: CASSESGGGETQYF. The rearrangement links TRBV10-1 to TRBJ2-5, with D possibly matching TRBD2 (6 bases). The V gene's germline CDR1 is WNHNN and CDR2 SYGVQD (reference sequence). The CDR3 spans 14 residues. Trimming stripped 0 bases from V and 4 bases from J, with 9 bases between.